This T cell receptor (beta chain) was recorded in a study of blood T cells in healthy people across ages. General study results and limits: PBMCs went unsorted, and a conclusive naive versus antigen-experienced comparison was therefore prevented.

A second PCR, run for about 7 to 11 cycles, used a sample-barcoded 5' primer plus a J-beta primer mix. In TCRdb, the 5' RACE reads were re-called with MiXCR into one record per CDR3 protein. The data show some 930,000 distinct CDR3 sequences, with about 27% seen just once and roughly 10% held by the top ten. CDR3 size: 16 residues. The germline V gene encodes CDR1 DFQATT and CDR2 SNEGSKA (reference sequence). Germline trimming cut 1 base from V and 4 bases from J; bases unmatched to any gene: 9. Notes on this clonotype: Its cognate antigen is unknown.

Another study also made use of these data, one on T cells of mothers and their children. In that study: The donors comprised five or six children and their three healthy Caucasian mothers.

This chain uses TRBV20-1 with TRBJ1-5; 8 bases map to TRBD1. This clonotype was sampled from a woman between 40 and 50 years old in good health. Material: blood. CDR3 DNA sequence: TGCAGTGCTAGAGCTCCGACAGGGGCTAATAATCAGCCCCAGCATTTT. It codes for CSARAPTGANNQPQHF.